This entry concerns a single T cell receptor (beta chain). This entry is derived from a study of T cell changes during pregnancy in multiple sclerosis. This table comes from immunoSEQ multiplex PCR, and its TCRdb copy is limited to in-frame clones, with some not included. Of about 93,000 clones in the sample, less than 95% are singletons; the top ten hold roughly 0.91%. The length of the CDR3 is 15 residues. V trimming: 0 bases; J trimming: 4 bases; junction bases outside the gene matches: 4. Germline V gene data show CDR1 as MNHNY and CDR2 as SVGAGI (reference sequence). This clonotype originated in a female donor with multiple sclerosis, enrolled in a pregnancy study. Specimen: peripheral blood, collected before pregnancy. The chain employs TRBV6-6 and TRBJ2-7, with TRBD1 matching over 9 bases. The CDR3 loop reads CASSYSRQGGYEQYF. CDR3 DNA sequence: TGTGCCAGCAGTTACTCCCGACAGGGGGGGTACGAGCAGTACTTC.